These 14 T cell receptor beta chains originate from one sample sequenced in a study of T cells in Graves' hyperthyroidism and ophthalmopathy. RNA transcripts yielded amplified TCR beta CDR3 regions. When the TCR CDR3 underwent first-round RT-PCR, the HTBI primer set was used. Each CDR3 protein gets one entry after TCRdb re-called the multiplex PCR reads with MiXCR. This sample yields approximately 380,000 distinct CDR3 sequences, of which less than 20% are seen a single time; 40% belongs to the top ten. The sample consisted of blood. These receptors were obtained from a man aged 18 to 29 with Graves' ophthalmopathy.

This clonotype came up a few times. The J gene is TRBJ2-1, the V gene TRBV20-1; D is tentatively TRBD1 or TRBD2 (6 bases each). The V gene lost 1 base and the J gene lost 0 bases, with 10 bases spanning the gap. The CDR3 spans 15 residues. Germline V lookup: CDR1 DFQATT, CDR2 SNEGSKA (reference sequence). Written as DNA, the CDR3 is TGCAGTGCTAGAGCCGGGGGCGGCTCCTACAATGAGCAGTTCTTC. It translates to CSARAGGGSYNEQFF.

The chain is built from TRBV29-1 and TRBJ1-2; no clear D. Per germline, CDR1 SQVTM and CDR2 ANQGSEA. V lost 6 bases and J lost 3, with 14 bases in between. This CDR3 contains 13 residues. The CDR3 loop reads CSVPRAGYYGYTF. The CDR3 DNA reads TGCAGCGTGCCACGTGCGGGATACTATGGCTACACCTTC.

The table lists this clonotype with a few counts. The V call is TRBV24-1, the J call TRBJ1-5; perhaps TRBD1 as D (5 bases). Germline CDR1 KGHDR, CDR2 SFDVKD. The CDR3 has 14 amino acids. V was trimmed by 4 bases and J by 11 bases, leaving 17 bases between them. CDR3 sequence reads: CATSDHDSSGAQHF. The CDR3 DNA is TGTGCCACCAGTGACCATGACAGTTCTGGGGCCCAGCATTTT.

The sample holds many counts of this clonotype. The rearrangement links TRBV12-5 to TRBJ1-1, with D possibly being TRBD1 (5 bases). Per the germline V gene, CDR1 is LGHNT and CDR2 is FRNRAP. CDR3 length equals 17 residues. The ends were cut back, 0 bases at V and 2 bases at J, with 16 bases in the middle. CDR3 region: CASGLVLGIGTNTEAFF. The CDR3 DNA sequence: TGTGCTAGTGGTTTGGTACTAGGAATAGGGACCAACACTGAAGCTTTCTTT.

The table lists this clonotype with many counts. The V call is TRBV12-3 or TRBV12-4, the J call TRBJ2-5, with 8 bases identical to TRBD2. With V trimmed by 3 bases and J by 5 bases, 8 bases remained unmatched. This CDR3 contains 15 residues. The CDR3 loop reads CASSFRGGGTETQYF. The CDR3 bases are TGTGCCAGCAGTTTTCGGGGGGGGGGAACGGAGACCCAGTACTTC.

This clonotype was observed at least ten times. The chain couples TRBV5-6 to TRBJ1-2, with TRBD1 matching over 10 bases. V was pared by 4 bases and J by 5 bases, with 8 bases of the junction left unmatched. This CDR3 comprises 15 residues. Germline loops: CDR1 SGHDT, CDR2 YYEEEE. The CDR3 nucleotides read TGTGCCAGCAGCCCGGAGGGGACAGGGGATTATGGCTACACCTTC. Its protein product is CASSPEGTGDYGYTF.

This rearrangement joins TRBV3-1 to TRBJ1-1; D might be TRBD1 (5 bases). The CDR3 consists of 13 residues. Germline lookup yields CDR1 LGHDT and CDR2 YNNKEL (reference sequence). The V end lost 5 bases, the J end lost 6 bases, and 13 bases lay between the germline ends. The CDR3 is CASSTRVEAEAFF. The CDR3 DNA reads TGTGCCAGCAGCACCAGGGTCGAAGCTGAAGCTTTCTTT.

This rearrangement joins TRBV4-1 to TRBJ2-1, with D perhaps matching TRBD1 (6 bases). Trimming removed 5 bases at V and 3 bases at J, with 11 bases between. The CDR3 spans 14 residues. CDR1 and CDR2 (germline): MGHRA, YSYEKL. The CDR3: CASSNGQLYNEQFF. The CDR3 DNA reads TGCGCCAGCAGCAACGGACAGCTCTACAATGAGCAGTTCTTC.

The chain has TRBV27 and TRBJ2-3; 9 nucleotides align to TRBD1. With V trimmed by 4 bases and J by 4 bases, 9 bases remained unmatched. CDR3 size: 16 residues. From germline, CDR1 is MNHEY and CDR2 SMNVEV (reference sequence). CDR3 protein: CASSSNVRDRADTQYF. CDR3 nucleotide sequence: TGTGCCAGCAGTTCAAACGTCCGGGACAGGGCAGATACGCAGTATTTT.

The gene calls are TRBV6-1 and TRBJ2-1; possible D gene TRBD1, 5 bases. Trimming took off 9 bases at V and 2 bases at J, with 11 bases between the two ends. Per the germline V gene, CDR1 is MNHNS and CDR2 is SASEGT. This CDR3 is built from 13 residues. The chain's CDR3 is CASSRAAYNEQFF. CDR3 nucleotide sequence: TGTGCCAGTAGCAGGGCCGCCTACAATGAGCAGTTCTTC.

The V call is TRBV20-1, the J call TRBJ2-7; D ambiguous. CDR1 and CDR2 from the germline V gene are DFQATT and SNEGSKA (reference sequence). This CDR3 contains 12 residues. The CDR3 protein is CSSTDGPYEQYF. The CDR3 coding sequence is TGCAGCTCAACCGACGGACCCTACGAGCAGTACTTC.

This clonotype was detected many times. The genes are TRBV20-1 and TRBJ2-7, with D perhaps TRBD1 (5 bases). Per the germline V gene, CDR1 is DFQATT and CDR2 is SNEGSKA (reference sequence). The V and J ends lost 4 bases and 2 bases respectively, with 15 bases between them. The CDR3 extends over 14 amino acids. CDR3 in amino acids: CSANPKTAPYEQYF. CDR3 DNA sequence: TGCAGTGCTAACCCCAAGACAGCCCCCTACGAGCAGTACTTC.

This clonotype was seen a few times. The genes are TRBV6-1 and TRBJ2-3; TRBD1 aligns across 8 bases. Germline V lookup: CDR1 MNHNS, CDR2 SASEGT. With V trimmed by 11 bases and J by 3 bases, 10 bases remained unmatched. The CDR3 spans 14 residues. Here the CDR3 reads CAVARDRTTDTQYF. DNA of the CDR3: TGTGCCGTCGCCCGGGACAGGACTACAGATACGCAGTATTTT.

This clonotype was detected a few times. The gene calls are TRBV28 and TRBJ1-2; 10 positions agree with TRBD1. The V and J ends lost 6 bases and 8 bases, in that order; junction bases with no gene match: 6. Germline V gene sequence: CDR1 MDHEN, CDR2 SYDVKM. This CDR3 spans 13 amino acids. Written as DNA, the CDR3 is TGTGCCAGCAGAGGGACAGGGGTTTGGGGCTACACCTTC. It is translated as CASRGTGVWGYTF.